This T cell receptor (beta chain) is drawn from a study of patients and donors after allogeneic stem cell transplantation. This clonotype showed up just a few times. Each CDR3 protein gets one entry after TCRdb re-called the RT-PCR reads with MiXCR. In the table there are fewer than 500,000 distinct CDR3 sequences, 15% to 20% of which are singletons. The V end lost 6 bases, the J end lost 10 bases, and 16 bases lay between the germline ends. Germline CDR1 reads SNHLY; CDR2 reads FYNNEI. CDR3 length equals 13 residues. The receptor's source is a human donor who was either an allogeneic HSCT recipient or a stem cell or donor lymphocyte infusion donor (not recorded which). It is not recorded whose cells these are; they may come from a transplant donor. V usage is TRBV2 and J usage is TRBJ2-1, with D hard to call. Sequencing used blood, either unsorted or a sorted T cell fraction (not recorded which). CDR3 in amino acids: CASSSAKNSEQFF. The CDR3 nucleotides read TGTGCCAGCAGCTCAGCTAAAAACAGCGAGCAGTTCTTC.